The 12 T cell receptor beta chains given below trace back to one sample, sequenced in a study of T cells in Graves' hyperthyroidism and ophthalmopathy. TCR beta CDR3 region amplification was performed from RNA transcripts. The HTBI primer set served for first-round RT-PCR of the TCR CDR3. TCRdb recomputed calls from the multiplex PCR reads with MiXCR, one row per CDR3 protein. The sample has 650,000 to 850,000 distinct CDR3 sequences; around a sixth are singletons. The sequenced material came from blood. Receptor source: a woman between 45 and 60 years old with Graves' hyperthyroidism that later progressed to Graves' ophthalmopathy.

This rearrangement joins TRBV20-1 to TRBJ2-2; D gene ambiguous. The germline V and J ends were trimmed by 1 base and 1 base, with 7 bases remaining between them. The CDR3 length is 14 residues. In germline, CDR1 is DFQATT, CDR2 SNEGSKA (reference sequence). The CDR3 bases are TGCAGTGCTAGAGGGAAGCGGAACACCGGGGAGCTGTTTTTT. This codes for CSARGKRNTGELFF.

There are many counts of this clonotype. The V call is TRBV7-9, the J call TRBJ1-1; TRBD1 is a possible D gene (5 bases). Deletions cut 4 bases from V and 8 bases from J, with 17 bases between. Germline CDR1 SEHNR, CDR2 FQNEAQ (reference sequence). The CDR3 covers 14 residues. The CDR3 DNA follows: TGTGCCAGCAGCTCGCGAGAGGGGATTTCGGAAGCTTTCTTT. Translating gives CASSSREGISEAFF.

This clonotype occurred a few times. The chain has TRBV29-1 and TRBJ1-1; possible D gene TRBD1, 6 bases. The CDR3 covers 12 residues. CDR1 SQVTM and CDR2 ANQGSEA come from the germline V gene. The ends were cut back, 7 bases at V and 4 bases at J, with 13 bases in the middle. For the CDR3, the DNA is TGCAGCGCCCAGGGGTCGGCCACTGAAGCTTTCTTT. Its protein product is CSAQGSATEAFF.

This clonotype was counted only a few times. V usage is TRBV7-6 and J usage is TRBJ1-1; D call uncertain. The CDR3 loop spans 16 amino acids. V gave up 4 bases and J gave up 0 bases, with 15 bases separating them. Germline values: CDR1 SGHVS, CDR2 FNYEAQ. CDR3 loop: CASSSAKADMNTEAFF. The CDR3 nucleotides are TGTGCCAGCAGCTCCGCTAAAGCGGATATGAACACTGAAGCTTTCTTT.

This clonotype was counted ten times or more. In DNA, the CDR3 is TGTGCCAGCAGTTACTCGAGCGGGGCTGGGGATACGCAGTATTTT. Amino acids: CASSYSSGAGDTQYF. This sequence joins TRBV6-5 and TRBJ2-3; 7 bases are a match to TRBD2. J gave up 6 bases and V 0 bases, and 6 bases lay outside the gene matches. Germline CDR1 reads MNHEY; CDR2 reads SVGAGI. This CDR3 has 15 residues.

The J gene is TRBJ2-7, the V gene TRBV10-3; TRBD1 is a possible D gene (6 bases). CDR1 and CDR2 from the germline V gene are ENHRY and SYGVKD. V was trimmed by 5 bases and J by 4 bases, leaving 18 bases between them. The CDR3 is 15 residues long. DNA for the CDR3: TGTGCCATCAGTACGGGGCAGGGGAATAATTACGAGCAGTACTTC. This codes for CAISTGQGNNYEQYF.

The chain has TRBV12-3 or TRBV12-4 and TRBJ2-5; tentative D call: TRBD2 (5 bases). V lost 6 bases, J lost 1 base, and 12 bases lay in between. The CDR3 consists of 14 residues. In DNA, the CDR3 is TGTGCCAGCAGACGCCGGGGAACCCAAGAGACCCAGTACTTC. Its translation is CASRRRGTQETQYF.

This clonotype has just a few counts. The chain is built from TRBV12-3 or TRBV12-4 and TRBJ1-6, with no clear D. CDR3 size: 12 residues. Deletions cut 7 bases from V and 7 bases from J, with 8 bases between. The CDR3 nucleotides are TGTGCCAGCAATTTCAGCAATTCACCCCTCCACTTT. Amino acids: CASNFSNSPLHF.

This clonotype was recorded many times. The chain has TRBV15 and TRBJ2-7, with D tentatively TRBD1 (6 bases). CDR1 is LNHNV and CDR2 is YYDKDF in the germline V gene (reference sequence). Trimming took off 5 bases at V and 2 bases at J, with 19 bases between the two ends. The CDR3 has 16 residues. In DNA form, the CDR3 reads TGTGCCACCAGCCGATACGCACAGGGTTACCCCTACGAGCAGTACTTC. This gives the protein CATSRYAQGYPYEQYF.

V gene TRBV19 combines with J gene TRBJ2-2; D remains unclear. There are 12 residues in the CDR3. V was clipped by 4 bases and J by 6 bases, with 6 bases between them. Looked up from germline, CDR1 is LNHDA and CDR2 is SQIVND (reference sequence). The CDR3, as DNA: TGTGCCAGTAGTAAGTCGGCCGGGGAGCTGTTTTTT. Translation: CASSKSAGELFF.

J is TRBJ1-5 and V is TRBV19, with 8 bases identical to TRBD1. Germline CDR1 and CDR2: LNHDA and SQIVND (reference sequence). V shed 6 bases and J 10 bases; nucleotides not matched to a gene: 11. CDR3 length: 14 residues. The CDR3 loop is CASRADRVVYPQHF. The DNA of the CDR3 is TGTGCCAGTAGGGCGGACAGGGTCGTTTATCCCCAGCATTTT.

The chain employs TRBV3-1 and TRBJ2-2; 9 bases align to TRBD1. Germline V gene lookup returns CDR1 LGHDT and CDR2 YNNKEL (reference sequence). With V trimmed by 3 bases and J by 5 bases, 7 bases remained unmatched. There are 16 residues in the CDR3. The CDR3 bases are TGTGCCAGCAGCCATTCGGGACAGGGAGATACCGGGGAGCTGTTTTTT. Its protein product is CASSHSGQGDTGELFF.